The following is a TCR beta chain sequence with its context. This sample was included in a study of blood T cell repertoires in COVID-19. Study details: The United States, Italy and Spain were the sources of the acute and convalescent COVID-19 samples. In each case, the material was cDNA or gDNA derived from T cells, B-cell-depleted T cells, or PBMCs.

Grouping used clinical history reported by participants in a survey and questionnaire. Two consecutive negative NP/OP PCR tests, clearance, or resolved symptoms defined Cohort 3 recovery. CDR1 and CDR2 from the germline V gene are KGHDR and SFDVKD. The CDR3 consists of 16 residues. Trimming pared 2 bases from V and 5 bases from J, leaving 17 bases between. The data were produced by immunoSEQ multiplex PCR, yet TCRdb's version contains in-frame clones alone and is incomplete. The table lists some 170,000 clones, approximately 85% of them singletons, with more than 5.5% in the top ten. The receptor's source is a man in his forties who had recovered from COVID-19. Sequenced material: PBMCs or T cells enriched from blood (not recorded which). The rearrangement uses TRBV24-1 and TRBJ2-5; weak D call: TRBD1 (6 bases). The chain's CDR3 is CATSDSAQGFEETQYF. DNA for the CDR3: TGTGCCACCAGTGATTCGGCGCAGGGGTTCGAGGAGACCCAGTACTTC.